Listed below are T cell receptor beta chains from one sample, sequenced in a study of tumor-infiltrating lymphocytes in primary liver carcinoma. TCRdb recomputed calls from the multiplex PCR reads with MiXCR, one row per CDR3 protein. The sample records approximately 110,000 distinct CDR3 sequences, 60% to 80% being singletons. Sequenced: liver tumor tissue from sampling region 3. These TCRs come from a woman aged 60-75 years with primary liver carcinoma and hepatitis B virus infection. CDR3s include the opening cysteine and the closing phenylalanine or tryptophan. The order of the fields is J gene, V gene, CDR3 length, clone size, D gene, CDR3 DNA, CDR3 protein. The D gene is left open where the match is weak. For some rows the clone size is stated as once, few or many, or as a class when expanded; others skip it.

j_gene: TRBJ2-1
v_gene: TRBV12-3/TRBV12-4
len: 15
abundance: NA
d_gene: TRBD2
CDR3nt: TGTGCCAGCATAGACGAGCGGGAGGTCCCCAATGAGCAATTCTTC
CDR3aa: CASIDEREVPNEQFF

j_gene: TRBJ2-1
v_gene: TRBV12-3/TRBV12-4
len: 15
abundance: many
d_gene: TRBD1
CDR3nt: TGTGCCAGCAGTACCTCAGGGGGCTGGTACAATGAGCAGTTCTTC
CDR3aa: CASSTSGGWYNEQFF

j_gene: TRBJ2-1
v_gene: TRBV6-1
len: 15
abundance: once
d_gene: TRBD1
CDR3nt: TGTGCCAGCCACCTGGACAGGGCAAGTGCGAGTGAGCAGTTCTTC
CDR3aa: CASHLDRASASEQFF

j_gene: TRBJ1-5
v_gene: TRBV28
len: 17
abundance: NA
d_gene: TRBD1
CDR3nt: TGTGCCAGCATCTCGGACAGGGAAGTCTCTTCCAATCAGCCCAAGCATTTT
CDR3aa: CASISDREVSSNQPKHF

j_gene: TRBJ2-3
v_gene: TRBV11-2
len: 16
abundance: many
d_gene: TRBD2
CDR3nt: TGTGCCAGCAGCTTAATATTGGCGGGGGACACAGATACGCAGTATTTT
CDR3aa: CASSLILAGDTDTQYF

j_gene: TRBJ1-2
v_gene: TRBV19
len: 18
abundance: NA
d_gene: TRBD1
CDR3nt: TGTGCCAGTAGTGACCCCGGGACAGGGGGAGATAGGAGCTATGGCTACACCTTC
CDR3aa: CASSDPGTGGDRSYGYTF

j_gene: TRBJ2-7
v_gene: TRBV5-1
len: 13
abundance: NA
d_gene: NA
CDR3nt: TGCGCCAGCAGAGTACAGGAAACCTACGAGCAGTACTTC
CDR3aa: CASRVQETYEQYF

j_gene: TRBJ2-2
v_gene: TRBV11-2
len: 14
abundance: NA
d_gene: TRBD2
CDR3nt: TGTGCCAGCAGCTCTGGAGCGGGGAGTGGGGAGCTGTTTTTT
CDR3aa: CASSSGAGSGELFF

j_gene: TRBJ2-7
v_gene: TRBV29-1
len: 15
abundance: once
d_gene: TRBD2
CDR3nt: TGCAGCGTTGAGAATAGCGGGAGCCCTCCCTATGAGCAGTACTTC
CDR3aa: CSVENSGSPPYEQYF

j_gene: TRBJ1-2
v_gene: TRBV4-1
len: 11
abundance: NA
d_gene: NA
CDR3nt: TGTGCCATCAGCGACAGCTATGGCTACACCTTC
CDR3aa: CAISDSYGYTF

j_gene: TRBJ2-5
v_gene: TRBV11-2
len: 15
abundance: once
d_gene: NA
CDR3nt: TGTGCCAGCAGCCCACCCATGGTGTCCACGAAGACCCAGTACTTC
CDR3aa: CASSPPMVSTKTQYF

j_gene: TRBJ2-7
v_gene: TRBV5-1
len: 14
abundance: medium-sized
d_gene: NA
CDR3nt: TGCGCCAGCAGCTTGGACAGCCAAGCCTACGAGCAGTACTTC
CDR3aa: CASSLDSQAYEQYF

j_gene: TRBJ1-5
v_gene: TRBV6-2/TRBV6-3
len: 15
abundance: NA
d_gene: NA
CDR3nt: TGTGCCAGCAGTCACAGGACGGGGCACAATCGGCCCCAGCATTTT
CDR3aa: CASSHRTGHNRPQHF

j_gene: TRBJ2-3
v_gene: TRBV6-5
len: 15
abundance: NA
d_gene: TRBD2
CDR3nt: TGTGCCAGCAGTCGTGCGGGGGTAGGCAATCAGCCCCAGTATTTT
CDR3aa: CASSRAGVGNQPQYF

j_gene: TRBJ2-7
v_gene: TRBV28
len: 15
abundance: NA
d_gene: TRBD2
CDR3nt: TGTGCCAGCAGCCCCTTACTATCCCCCGAGCGGGAGGAGTACTTC
CDR3aa: CASSPLLSPEREEYF

j_gene: TRBJ2-1
v_gene: TRBV6-5
len: 15
abundance: NA
d_gene: TRBD2
CDR3nt: TGTGCCAGCGGTCGGAAGCGGGGCGACGACAATGAGCAGTTCTTC
CDR3aa: CASGRKRGDDNEQFF

j_gene: TRBJ1-1
v_gene: TRBV5-5
len: 13
abundance: once
d_gene: NA
CDR3nt: TGTGTCAGCAGCTTTTCTGGACAGACTGAAGCTTTCTTC
CDR3aa: CVSSFSGQTEAFF

j_gene: TRBJ2-3
v_gene: TRBV11-2
len: 14
abundance: NA
d_gene: NA
CDR3nt: TGTGCCAGCAGCTTAACGCGGGGGACAGATACGCAATATTTT
CDR3aa: CASSLTRGTDTQYF

j_gene: TRBJ1-1
v_gene: TRBV6-1
len: 11
abundance: NA
d_gene: NA
CDR3nt: TGTGCCAACTACATGGGCACTGAAGCTTTCTTT
CDR3aa: CANYMGTEAFF

j_gene: TRBJ1-3
v_gene: TRBV11-2
len: 15
abundance: few
d_gene: NA
CDR3nt: TGTGCCAGCAGCCTTCATTTATCCTCTGGAACCACCATATATTTC
CDR3aa: CASSLHLSSGTTIYF

j_gene: TRBJ2-1
v_gene: TRBV11-3
len: 16
abundance: NA
d_gene: TRBD2
CDR3nt: TGTACCAGCAGCGCGACTAGCGGAGGTCAATACGATGAGCAGTTCTTC
CDR3aa: CTSSATSGGQYDEQFF

j_gene: TRBJ2-5
v_gene: TRBV12-3/TRBV12-4
len: 10
abundance: NA
d_gene: NA
CDR3nt: TGTGCCAGTAGCCTATGGACCCAGTACTTC
CDR3aa: CASSLWTQYF

j_gene: TRBJ2-6
v_gene: TRBV14
len: 13
abundance: many
d_gene: NA
CDR3nt: TGTGCCAGCAGGAAGGACAGGGCCAACGTCCTGACTTTC
CDR3aa: CASRKDRANVLTF